The 25 T cell receptor beta chains given below trace back to one sample, sequenced in a study of cytomegalovirus exposure and HLA in healthy donors. Primers: 60 Vbeta forward and 13 Jbeta reverse. Generated by immunoSEQ multiplex PCR, the TCRdb table keeps only in-frame clones and is missing some. This table has about 160,000 clones, roughly 80% appearing once. Sequenced sample: PBMCs. The receptors were gathered from a middle-aged man in good health and CMV-seronegative.

This clone was picked up one time. The chain links TRBV2 to TRBJ2-5; 12 bases match TRBD2. Germline V lookup: CDR1 SNHLY, CDR2 FYNNEI. Trimming at V came to 3 bases and at J to 4 bases, leaving 6 bases not matched to a gene. This CDR3 contains 16 residues. DNA for the CDR3: TGTGCCAGCAGTGAGGGGGCTAGCGGGGGGGCAGAGACCCAGTACTTC. Protein product: CASSEGASGGAETQYF. The full variable domain, completed using reference TRBV2 and TRBJ2-5, is EPEVTQTPSHQVTQMGQEVILRCVPISNHLYFYWYRQILGQKVEFLVSFYNNEISEKSEIFDDQFSVERPDGSNFTLKIRSTKLEDSAMYFCASSEGASGGAETQYFGPGTRLLVL.

The chain employs TRBV5-6 and TRBJ1-2; D remains ambiguous. This CDR3 spans 15 amino acids. Per germline, CDR1 SGHDT and CDR2 YYEEEE. V was shortened by 1 base and J by 10 bases, with 20 bases between the two germline ends. CDR3 DNA sequence: TGTGCCAGCAGCTTGAGTATGGGCAGCCCTCTGCACTACACCTTC. Its protein is CASSLSMGSPLHYTF.

This chain joins TRBV28 and TRBJ1-6, with D hard to call. Looked up from germline, CDR1 is MDHEN and CDR2 is SYDVKM. V lost 8 bases and J 4 bases, leaving 6 bases between the germline ends. The CDR3 runs 12 residues. The CDR3 region has the DNA TGTGCCAGCGGGGAGTATAATTCACCCCTCCACTTT. Amino acid sequence: CASGEYNSPLHF. Full variable domain (outside the CDR3, taken from reference TRBV28 and TRBJ1-6): DVKVTQSSRYLVKRTGEKVFLECVQDMDHENMFWYRQDPGLGLRLIYFSYDVKMKEKGDIPEGYSVSREKKERFSLILESASTNQTSMYLCASGEYNSPLHFGNGTRLTVT.

The chain is built from TRBV2 and TRBJ2-1; 9 bases fit TRBD2. CDR1 SNHLY and CDR2 FYNNEI come from the germline V gene. This CDR3 region has 15 residues. The V gene end was trimmed by 5 bases and the J gene end by 7 bases; junction bases not matched to a gene: 9. The CDR3 nucleotides are TGTGCCAGCAGTAATACGGGACTAGCTTCAAATGAGCAGTTCTTC. Protein sequence: CASSNTGLASNEQFF.

The V and J genes are TRBV6-5 and TRBJ1-2; 8 bases match TRBD1. CDR3 length: 15 residues. Trimming at V came to 2 bases and at J to 3 bases, leaving 5 bases not matched to a gene. Germline loops: CDR1 MNHEY, CDR2 SVGAGI. CDR3 region: CASSYGTGRYYGYTF. For the CDR3, the DNA is TGTGCCAGCAGTTACGGGACAGGTAGATACTATGGCTACACCTTC.

The chain joins TRBV10-2 to TRBJ2-1; 12 nucleotides align to TRBD2. V trimming: 3 bases; J trimming: 5 bases; junction bases outside the gene matches: 2. Germline V CDR1 and CDR2: WSHSY, SAAADI. The CDR3 sequence is 15 residues long. Written as DNA, the CDR3 is TGCGCCAGCAGTGATTGGACTAGCGGGAACAATGAGCAGTTCTTC. Amino acids: CASSDWTSGNNEQFF.

V is TRBV4-1 and J is TRBJ2-3; possible D gene TRBD2, 5 bases. This CDR3 spans 15 amino acids. The germline CDR1 and CDR2 sequences are MGHRA and YSYEKL. V lost 5 bases to trimming and J lost 3 bases, with 15 bases between them. The CDR3 protein is CASSSPVGETDTQYF. The CDR3 nucleotides are TGCGCCAGCAGCAGCCCGGTCGGGGAGACAGATACGCAGTATTTT.

The genes are TRBV7-2 and TRBJ2-5; TRBD2 matches 10 bases. The junction had 8 bases not matched to a gene; V was cut back by 5 bases and J by 2 bases. CDR3 size: 16 residues. From germline, CDR1 is SGHTA and CDR2 FQGNSA. As DNA, the CDR3 is TGTGCCAGCAGCCGAGCGAGTAGCGGGGGGCAAGAGACCCAGTACTTC. Its translation is CASSRASSGGQETQYF.

CDR3 sequence (DNA): TGTGCCAGCAGCCAAGAAACAGGTGAAGCTTTCTTT. Protein product: CASSQETGEAFF. The chain couples TRBV14 to TRBJ1-1; D possibly corresponds to TRBD1 (5 bases). The V end lost 0 bases, the J end lost 7 bases, and 6 bases lay between the germline ends. There are 12 residues in the CDR3. Germline CDR1 SGHDN, CDR2 FVKESK.

The chain has TRBV5-4 and TRBJ2-1; tentatively, D is TRBD2 (5 bases). This CDR3 region has 18 residues. Germline-derived CDR1 and CDR2 are SGHNT and YYREEE (reference sequence). The V end was cut by 4 bases, the J end by 1 base, with 21 bases between. The CDR3: CASSIVVSVGWSYNEQFF. The CDR3 DNA reads TGTGCCAGCAGCATAGTGGTTAGCGTAGGTTGGTCCTACAATGAGCAGTTCTTC.

In this sample, this clone turned up once. V gene TRBV6-5 combines with J gene TRBJ1-2; perhaps TRBD1 as D (5 bases). This CDR3 comprises 14 residues. Trimming took 2 bases from V and 8 from J, leaving 15 bases between them. The V gene's germline CDR1 is MNHEY and CDR2 SVGAGI. CDR3 in DNA: TGTGCCAGCAGTTACACAGTTCTACCAGGGGGCTACACCTTC. Translated, it gives CASSYTVLPGGYTF.

This clone was counted ten times or more. The chain links TRBV19 to TRBJ2-7, with D possibly matching TRBD2 (6 bases). Between the trimmed V and J ends, which lost 1 base and 2 bases, there was a span of 12 bases. This CDR3 contains 15 residues. CDR1 and CDR2 (germline): LNHDA, SQIVND (reference sequence). The CDR3 reads CASSIGDGEAYEQYF. CDR3 sequence (DNA): TGTGCCAGTAGTATAGGGGACGGGGAGGCCTACGAGCAGTACTTC.

The rearrangement uses TRBV28 and TRBJ2-3; D may be TRBD1 (7 bases). The germline CDR1 and CDR2 sequences are MDHEN and SYDVKM. Deletions cut 2 bases from V and 0 bases from J, with 9 bases between. The CDR3 is 15 residues long. The CDR3 DNA reads TGTGCCAGCAGTTTAGCGGGACAGAGCACAGATACGCAGTATTTT. Amino acids: CASSLAGQSTDTQYF.

The chain links TRBV21-1 to TRBJ1-1; TRBD1, the table's D call, lacks a check against the DNA. TRBV21-1 is an annotated pseudogene. The CDR3 covers 12 residues. CDR3 DNA sequence: TGTGCTGTAAACAGGGAGAACACTGAAGCTTTCTTT. Residues: CAVNRENTEAFF.

CDR3 sequence (DNA): TGTGCCAGCAGTTACGTTGAGGGTTTTCAGCCCCAGCATTTT. Translation: CASSYVEGFQPQHF. The chain recombines TRBV6-6 with TRBJ1-5, with D unclear. The germline gives CDR1 MNHNY, CDR2 SVGAGI (reference sequence). The CDR3 totals 14 residues. V shed 2 bases and J shed 6 bases, with 11 bases lying between them.

The chain recombines TRBV7-6 with TRBJ1-1, with D perhaps matching TRBD1 (6 bases). This CDR3 is 17 amino acids long. V shed 3 bases and J shed 1 base, with 18 bases lying between them. CDR1 SGHVS and CDR2 FNYEAQ come from the germline V gene. Here the CDR3 reads CASSLTPGELANTEAFF. The CDR3 DNA reads as TGTGCCAGCAGCTTGACGCCAGGGGAACTGGCGAACACTGAAGCTTTCTTT.

The V gene is TRBV10-3, the J gene TRBJ2-5, with TRBD2 identical over 10 bases. Losses at the gene ends were 10 bases for V and 5 bases for J; bases not matched to a gene: 13. Germline V CDR1 and CDR2: ENHRY, SYGVKD. The CDR3 covers 15 residues. The CDR3 DNA follows: TGTGCCACCTCCCAGGTAGCGGGGGGATTGGAGACCCAGTACTTC. As protein: CATSQVAGGLETQYF.

The CDR3 region is CASSSKETQYF. Here the CDR3 DNA reads TGTGCCAGTAGTTCCAAAGAGACCCAGTACTTC. The chain joins TRBV19 to TRBJ2-5; D is unresolved. The germline V gene encodes CDR1 LNHDA and CDR2 SQIVND (reference sequence). Trimming took off 5 bases at V and 3 bases at J, with 4 bases between the two ends. The CDR3 covers 11 residues.

This chain joins TRBV7-3 and TRBJ2-3, with 9 bases matching TRBD2. The CDR3 sequence is 15 residues long. With V trimmed by 3 bases and J by 2 bases, 3 bases remained unmatched. Germline CDR1 is SGHTA and CDR2 is FQGTGA. The CDR3 protein is CASSLGLASTDTQYF. The CDR3 nucleotides read TGTGCCAGCAGCTTGGGACTAGCCTCCACAGATACGCAGTATTTT.

This clone was detected once. The chain carries TRBV5-6 and TRBJ2-7; D might be TRBD1 (5 bases). The V gene lost 2 bases and the J gene lost 2 bases, with 11 bases spanning the gap. Germline V CDR1 and CDR2: SGHDT, YYEEEE. The CDR3 length is 14 residues. This chain's CDR3 is CASSFEQEAYEQYF. For the CDR3, the DNA is TGTGCCAGCAGCTTCGAACAGGAAGCCTACGAGCAGTACTTC.

The V and J genes are TRBV5-6 and TRBJ2-1; no clear D. The germline CDR1 and CDR2 sequences are SGHDT and YYEEEE. V dropped 0 bases and J dropped 6 bases, with 13 bases sitting between them. The CDR3 is 15 amino acids. The CDR3 here is CASSLVANFLNEQFF. DNA of the CDR3: TGTGCCAGCAGCTTGGTAGCCAATTTCCTCAATGAGCAGTTCTTC.

The chain carries TRBV19 and TRBJ2-1, with 8 bases fitting TRBD2. The CDR3 is made up of 14 amino acids. Germline V CDR1 and CDR2: LNHDA, SQIVND (reference sequence). V lost 3 bases, J lost 8 bases, and 6 bases stayed unmatched. The CDR3 sequence is CASSIGGGNHEQFF. CDR3 DNA: TGTGCCAGTAGTATCGGGGGGGGCAACCATGAGCAGTTCTTC.

This chain uses TRBV5-1 with TRBJ2-5, with a weak D call TRBD1 (6 bases). The V gene lost 1 base and the J gene lost 3 bases, with 16 bases spanning the gap. There are 16 residues in the CDR3. The germline V gene encodes CDR1 SGHRS and CDR2 YFSETQ. CDR3 in amino acids: CASSLTGTRDKETQYF. The CDR3 nucleotides read TGCGCCAGCAGCTTGACCGGGACACGGGATAAAGAGACCCAGTACTTC.

The chain recombines TRBV5-1 with TRBJ2-7; a weak D match, TRBD2 (5 bases). From germline, CDR1 is SGHRS and CDR2 YFSETQ. CDR3 length: 16 residues. The V gene lost 5 bases and the J gene lost 1 base, with 19 bases spanning the gap. Written as DNA, the CDR3 is TGCGCCAGCAGAACGGTGAGGGCCGGCGGGTCCTACGAGCAGTACTTC. Amino acid sequence: CASRTVRAGGSYEQYF.

The chain joins TRBV5-6 to TRBJ2-5, with 7 positions matching TRBD1. Trimming took 2 bases from V and 4 from J; bases not matched to a gene: 2. Germline V gene sequence: CDR1 SGHDT, CDR2 YYEEEE. The CDR3 spans 13 residues. The CDR3 here is CASSLQGLETQYF. DNA of the CDR3: TGTGCCAGCAGCTTACAGGGGCTAGAGACCCAGTACTTC.